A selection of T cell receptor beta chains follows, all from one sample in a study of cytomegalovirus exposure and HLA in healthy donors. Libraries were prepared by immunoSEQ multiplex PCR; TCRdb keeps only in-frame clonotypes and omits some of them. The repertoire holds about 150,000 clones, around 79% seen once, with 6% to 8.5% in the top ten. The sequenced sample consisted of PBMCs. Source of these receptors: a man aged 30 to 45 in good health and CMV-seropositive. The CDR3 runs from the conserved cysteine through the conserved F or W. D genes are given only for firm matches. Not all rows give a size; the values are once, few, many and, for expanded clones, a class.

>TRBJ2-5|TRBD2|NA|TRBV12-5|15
TGTGCTAGTGGTTCCGGGACTAGCGGGGGGGAGACCCAGTACTTC
CASGSGTSGGETQYF
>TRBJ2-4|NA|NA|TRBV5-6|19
TGTGCCAGCAGCTTTCCCAGGAGGAGGGATCCCAGGGTCAAAAACATTCAGTACTTC
CASSFPRRRDPRVKNIQYF
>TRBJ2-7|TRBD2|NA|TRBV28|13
TGTGCCAGCATTACCGGGAGGGTGGGCGAGCAGTACTTC
CASITGRVGEQYF
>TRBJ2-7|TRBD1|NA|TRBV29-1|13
TGCAGCGTTGTAACAGGGGGCGGCTACGAGCAGTACTTC
CSVVTGGGYEQYF
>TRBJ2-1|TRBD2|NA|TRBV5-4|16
TGTGCCAGCAGCTCTGGGGGGAGGGGAGAATACAATGAGCAGTTCTTC
CASSSGGRGEYNEQFF
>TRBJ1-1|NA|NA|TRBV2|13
TGTGCCAGCAGTGACCGAGGGATCACTGAAGCTTTCTTT
CASSDRGITEAFF
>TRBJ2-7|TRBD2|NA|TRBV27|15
TGTGCCAGCAGCGACGCGGGGGGGGGAACCTACGAGCAGTACTTC
CASSDAGGGTYEQYF
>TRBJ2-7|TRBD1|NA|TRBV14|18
TGTGCCAGCAGCCAACTCCCGGGACAGGGGACGAGCTCCTACGAGCAGTACTTC
CASSQLPGQGTSSYEQYF
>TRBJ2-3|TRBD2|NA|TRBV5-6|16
TGTGCCAGCAGCGGCGGACTAGCGGGGGGGGAAGATACGCAGTATTTT
CASSGGLAGGEDTQYF
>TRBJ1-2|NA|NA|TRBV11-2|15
TGTGCCACCCACTCAGAGCGGGGGCAGATCTATGGCTACACCTTC
CATHSERGQIYGYTF
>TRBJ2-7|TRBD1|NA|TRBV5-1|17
TGCGCCAGCAGGTTGGGACAGGGGGCGGTCACTTCCTACGAGCAGTACTTC
CASRLGQGAVTSYEQYF
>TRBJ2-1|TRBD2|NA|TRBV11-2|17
TGTGCCAGCAGCTTAATTTATAGCGGGGGGTCAAGGAATGAGCAGTTCTTC
CASSLIYSGGSRNEQFF
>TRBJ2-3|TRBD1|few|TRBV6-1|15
TGTGCCAGCAGTGGACAGGGGTCCCGCACAGATACGCAGTATTTT
CASSGQGSRTDTQYF
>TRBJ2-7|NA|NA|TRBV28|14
TGTGCCACCTTACCTTCTAGCGCCGCCTACGAGCAGTACTTC
CATLPSSAAYEQYF
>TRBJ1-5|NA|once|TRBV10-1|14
TGCGCCAGCAGCCCAGGGAATAGCAATCAGCCCCAGCATTTT
CASSPGNSNQPQHF
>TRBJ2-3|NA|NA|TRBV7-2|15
TGTGCCAGCAGCTCAGAAGGCGGGGCGGGAGATACGCAGTATTTT
CASSSEGGAGDTQYF
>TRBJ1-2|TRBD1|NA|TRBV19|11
TGTGCCATCAGCAGGGGGGTTAGCTACACCTTC
CAISRGVSYTF
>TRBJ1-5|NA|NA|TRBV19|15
TGTGCCAGTAGTATAGGGGGCGTTCGGAATCAGCCCCAGCATTTT
CASSIGGVRNQPQHF
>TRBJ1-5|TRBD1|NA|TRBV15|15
TGTGCCACCAGCAGAGAAATAACAGGGGTTCAGCCCCAGCATTTT
CATSREITGVQPQHF
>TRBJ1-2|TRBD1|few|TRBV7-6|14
TGTGCCAGCAGCCGGGGACAGGGGGTCGATGGCTACACCTTC
CASSRGQGVDGYTF
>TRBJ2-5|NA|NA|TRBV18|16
TGTGCCAGCTCACCAACGGGGTTGGGGTGGCAAGAGACCCAGTACTTC
CASSPTGLGWQETQYF
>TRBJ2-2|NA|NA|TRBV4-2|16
TGTGCCAGCAGCCGCCTAGAGGGGGAAGGGACCGGGGAGCTGTTTTTT
CASSRLEGEGTGELFF
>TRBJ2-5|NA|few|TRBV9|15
TGTGCCAGCACCACCCATGGACAGTACCAAGAGACCCAGTACTTC
CASTTHGQYQETQYF